The 14 T cell receptor beta chains below all came from one sample that was sequenced in a study of shared clonotypes between healthy human individuals. The data were produced by immunoSEQ multiplex PCR, yet TCRdb's version contains in-frame clones alone and is incomplete. The table has about 470,000 clones, roughly 80% seen once. Input material: PBMCs. These receptors were taken from a middle-aged woman in good health. Some clones in this sample may be carry-over from other donors' samples.

There are a few counts of this clone. This chain uses TRBV15 with TRBJ2-1; 7 nucleotides line up with TRBD2. Germline values: CDR1 LNHNV, CDR2 YYDKDF (reference sequence). The length of the CDR3 is 17 residues. V shed 0 bases and J 4 bases; nucleotides not matched to a gene: 9. CDR3 region: CATSRDAASGAYNEQFF. In DNA form, the CDR3 reads TGTGCCACCAGCAGAGATGCGGCTAGCGGAGCTTACAATGAGCAGTTCTTC. The variable domain in full, completed from reference TRBV15 and TRBJ2-1, reads DAMVIQNPRYQVTQFGKPVTLSCSQTLNHNVMYWYQQKSSQAPKLLFHYYDKDFNNEADTPDNFQSRRPNTSFCFLDIRSPGLGDTAMYLCATSRDAASGAYNEQFFGPGTRLTVL.

The chain couples TRBV4-1 to TRBJ2-7; TRBD1 aligns across 8 bases. The V and J ends lost 2 bases and 7 bases, in that order; junction bases with no gene match: 10. The length of the CDR3 is 15 residues. Germline CDR1 is MGHRA and CDR2 is YSYEKL. The CDR3 here is CASSQPGQGIWEQYF. In nucleotides, the CDR3 is TGCGCCAGCAGCCAACCCGGACAGGGCATATGGGAGCAGTACTTC.

This clone showed up just a few times. Other nucleotide sequences in the sample specify the same CDR3. The genes are TRBV10-3 and TRBJ1-1; D gene uncertain. V was trimmed by 4 bases and J by 0 bases, leaving 9 bases between them. The CDR3 totals 14 residues. Germline CDR1 and CDR2: ENHRY and SYGVKD. This chain's CDR3 is CAISGRGLNTEAFF. CDR3 nucleotide sequence: TGTGCCATCAGTGGAAGAGGGCTGAACACTGAAGCTTTCTTT.

The chain links TRBV6-6 to TRBJ1-4, with 7 positions matching TRBD1. This CDR3 spans 15 amino acids. CDR1 MNHNY and CDR2 SVGAGI come from the germline V gene (reference sequence). V dropped 0 bases and J dropped 8; count of bases not matched to a gene: 6. This chain's CDR3 is CASSYSAGGIEKLFF. The CDR3 coding sequence is TGTGCCAGCAGTTACTCTGCAGGGGGGATCGAAAAACTGTTTTTT.

Written as DNA, the CDR3 is TGCGCCAGCAGCATGGACGGGGAGAACACTGAAGCTTTCTTT. Translating gives CASSMDGENTEAFF. V is TRBV5-1 and J is TRBJ1-1; D is unclear. V lost 4 bases and J 1 base, leaving 11 bases between the germline ends. The germline CDR1 and CDR2 sequences are SGHRS and YFSETQ. The CDR3 has 14 amino acids.

This chain links TRBV18 with TRBJ2-1; D gene uncertain. This CDR3 region has 14 residues. V shed 0 bases and J shed 4 bases, with 7 bases lying between them. CDR1 and CDR2 (germline): KGHSH, LQKENI. This chain's CDR3 is CASSPPNGYNEQFF. The CDR3 nucleotides read TGTGCCAGCTCACCACCAAACGGTTACAATGAGCAGTTCTTC.

The CDR3 nucleotides read TGTGCCAGCAGCTTAGCGATCCGGGAGGGATCGCAGTTCTTC. Amino acid sequence: CASSLAIREGSQFF. V gene TRBV7-2 combines with J gene TRBJ2-1; 8 bases fit TRBD2. Trimming removed 0 bases from V and 12 bases from J; junction bases left unmatched: 7. The germline V gene has CDR1 SGHTA and CDR2 FQGNSA. This CDR3 has 14 residues.

The chain is built from TRBV18 and TRBJ2-2; 7 bases map to TRBD1. This CDR3 region has 18 residues. Germline V gene data show CDR1 as KGHSH and CDR2 as LQKENI. The ends lost 0 bases at V and 2 bases at J; junction bases unmatched: 9. In DNA, the CDR3 is TGTGCCAGCTCACCACCGCTCTCACAGGGGCCTAACACCGGGGAGCTGTTTTTT. It specifies CASSPPLSQGPNTGELFF.

V gene TRBV10-3 combines with J gene TRBJ1-1; D remains ambiguous. The CDR3 is 14 residues long. V lost 4 bases to trimming and J lost 0 bases, with 9 bases between them. Per the germline V gene, CDR1 is ENHRY and CDR2 is SYGVKD. CDR3 coding DNA: TGTGCCATCAGTGCTAATCCGTTGAACACTGAAGCTTTCTTT. Encoded protein: CAISANPLNTEAFF.

Details on this clone: Within the sample, other DNA sequences also encode this same CDR3. The chain recombines TRBV18 with TRBJ1-3; 12 nucleotides match TRBD1. J gave up 4 bases and V 2 bases, and 3 bases lay outside the gene matches. The CDR3 spans 16 residues. Germline V gene data show CDR1 as KGHSH and CDR2 as LQKENI. The CDR3 bases are TGTGCCAGCTCACCAGCGGGACAGGGGGCCGGAAACACCATATATTTT. Encoded protein: CASSPAGQGAGNTIYF.

This clone was observed once. For the CDR3, the DNA is TGTGCCAGCAGCTTCGCCCCGGACAGCAATCAGCCCCAGCATTTT. This translates into CASSFAPDSNQPQHF. V and J are TRBV5-5 and TRBJ1-5; D uncertain. The CDR3 has 15 residues. Germline lookup yields CDR1 SGHKS and CDR2 YYEKEE (reference sequence). Trimming left V 2 bases short and J 1 base short, with 10 bases between. The whole variable domain, filled in from reference TRBV5-5 and TRBJ1-5, reads DAGVTQSPTHLIKTRGQQVTLRCSPISGHKSVSWYQQVLGQGPQFIFQYYEKEERGRGNFPDRFSARQFPNYSSELNVNALLLGDSALYLCASSFAPDSNQPQHFGDGTRLSIL.

The J gene is TRBJ1-5, the V gene TRBV10-3; TRBD1 agrees at 9 bases. J lost 2 bases, V lost 4 bases, and 0 bases had no gene match. CDR1 is ENHRY and CDR2 is SYGVKD in the germline V gene. The CDR3 is 14 amino acids. Here the CDR3 DNA reads TGTGCCATCAGTGGGACAGGGGGCAATCAGCCCCAGCATTTT. Protein: CAISGTGGNQPQHF.

This sequence joins TRBV5-4 and TRBJ2-7; TRBD1 matches 10 bases. This CDR3 contains 14 residues. In germline, CDR1 is SGHNT, CDR2 YYREEE (reference sequence). V lost 4 bases and J lost 6; bases outside the gene matches: 7. The CDR3 reads CASSNRDRGPEQYF. The CDR3 nucleotides read TGTGCCAGCAGCAACCGGGACAGGGGACCCGAGCAGTACTTC.

Only one count was recorded for this clone. The rearrangement uses TRBV7-8 and TRBJ2-7; D unresolved. The V gene lost 5 bases and the J gene lost 3 bases, with 11 bases spanning the gap. This CDR3 is 13 amino acids long. Looked up from germline, CDR1 is SGHVS and CDR2 is FQNEAQ. CDR3 sequence: CASSPQLNYEQYF. CDR3 nucleotide sequence: TGTGCCAGCAGCCCACAGCTAAACTACGAGCAGTACTTC.